A selection of T cell receptor beta chains follows, all from one sample in a study of blood T cell repertoires in COVID-19. Some clones are missing from TCRdb's copy, which holds only in-frame ones; the method was immunoSEQ multiplex PCR. This sample has about 140,000 clones; roughly 88% occur once, and the top ten carry roughly 4.9%. The sequenced sample was PBMCs or T cells enriched from blood (not recorded which). The receptors here all came from a man between 70 and 80 years old who had been exposed to COVID-19. Both conserved end residues are part of each CDR3. A D gene is named only where the DNA matches it firmly. Clone sizes are given selectively: once, few, many, or a class where the clone is expanded.

TRBV7-2	TRBJ2-7	TRBD1	-	CASSWGQGRSSYEQYF	TGTGCCAGCAGCTGGGGACAGGGAAGGTCCTCCTACGAGCAGTACTTC
TRBV6-5	TRBJ1-4	TRBD1	-	CASSPDRGPEKLFF	TGTGCCAGCAGCCCCGACAGGGGGCCTGAAAAACTGTTTTTT
TRBV7-2	TRBJ1-3	TRBD1	few	CASSPWVGQAGNTIYF	TGTGCCAGCAGCCCCTGGGTAGGACAGGCTGGAAACACCATATATTTT
TRBV3-1/TRBV3-2	TRBJ2-7	-	-	CASSQVLGEQYF	TGTGCCAGCAGCCAAGTTCTCGGCGAGCAGTACTTC
TRBV6-5	TRBJ1-3	-	-	CASSLGNTIYF	TGTGCCAGCAGCCTTGGAAACACCATATATTTT
TRBV2	TRBJ1-2	TRBD1	-	CASSEVAGGDDTF	TGTGCCAGCAGTGAGGTGGCAGGGGGCGACGACACCTTC
TRBV19	TRBJ1-6	-	few	CASSATGGSYNSPLHF	TGTGCCAGTAGTGCTACTGGTGGCTCCTATAATTCACCCCTCCACTTT
TRBV28	TRBJ1-1	-	-	CASAWGRDTEAFF	TGTGCCAGCGCGTGGGGGCGGGACACTGAAGCTTTCTTT
TRBV24-1	TRBJ1-2	TRBD1	-	CATSDSGTGPNYGYTF	TGTGCCACCAGTGATTCCGGGACAGGGCCTAACTATGGCTACACCTTC
TRBV27	TRBJ1-1	-	-	CASSTRQSVPLEAFF	TGTGCCAGCAGTACCCGACAGTCAGTTCCTCTGGAGGCTTTCTTT
TRBV7-9	TRBJ1-2	-	-	CASSLPTGMDGYTF	TGTGCCAGCAGCTTACCCACAGGGATGGATGGCTACACCTTC
TRBV28	TRBJ2-3	-	-	CASSLPGRGDTQYF	TGTGCCAGCAGTTTGCCAGGAAGGGGAGATACGCAGTATTTT
TRBV4-1	TRBJ2-7	-	-	CASSQYRDDYEQYF	TGCGCCAGCAGCCAGTACAGGGACGACTACGAGCAGTACTTC
TRBV4-3	TRBJ2-2	TRBD1	once	CASSRGQVKARTGELFF	TGCGCCAGCAGCCGCGGACAGGTTAAAGCTCGGACCGGGGAGCTGTTTTTT
TRBV28	TRBJ1-6	-	-	CASTLPQGISPLHF	TGTGCCAGCACTTTACCACAGGGAATTTCACCCCTCCACTTT